A selection of T cell receptor beta chains follows, all from one sample in a study of OX40 agonist ivuxolimab in advanced cancers. Generated by immunoSEQ multiplex PCR, the TCRdb table keeps only in-frame clones and is missing some. Altogether more than 80,000 clones are present, 75% to 95% being singletons, with the ten largest covering more than 7%. The sequences come from CD4+ or CD8+ T cells sorted from blood, collected in a trial of the OX40 agonist ivuxolimab. The receptors shown here come from an adult with an advanced solid tumor such as melanoma, head and neck, liver or kidney cancer. CDR3s include the opening cysteine and the closing phenylalanine or tryptophan. The D gene is left open where the match is weak. Expanded clones are given a class, and other clones once, few, many or no size at all.

-,TRBV28,-,14,TRBJ1-3,TGTGCCAGCAGTTTAAGAGGGGTTGGAAACACCATATATTTT,CASSLRGVGNTIYF
-,TRBV20-1,-,11,TRBJ2-3,TGCAGTGCTAGATGGGTAAATACGCAGTATTTT,CSARWVNTQYF
-,TRBV28,TRBD1,16,TRBJ1-2,TGTGCCAGCAGTACCCTCGGGACAGGGGGCGGCTATGGCTACACCTTC,CASSTLGTGGGYGYTF
once,TRBV4-1,-,15,TRBJ1-5,TGCGCCAGCAGCCAGAATCGGCAGAACAATCAGCCCCAGCATTTT,CASSQNRQNNQPQHF
few,TRBV2,-,14,TRBJ2-3,TGTGCCAGAGCAAGCGAAACTAGCACAGATACGCAGTATTTT,CARASETSTDTQYF
-,TRBV5-5,-,14,TRBJ1-3,TGTGCCAGCAGCTTGGTCGGGTCTGGAAACACCATATATTTT,CASSLVGSGNTIYF
once,TRBV27,-,15,TRBJ1-1,TGTGCCAGCAGCATACTCGGACATAGGAACACTGAAGCTTTCTTT,CASSILGHRNTEAFF
-,TRBV30,-,13,TRBJ1-2,TGTGCCTGGAGTGGCTCATACCGACAGCTCTACACCTTC,CAWSGSYRQLYTF
-,TRBV23-1,-,10,TRBJ2-5,TGCGCCAGCACGGGAGAGACCCAGTACTTC,CASTGETQYF
-,TRBV6-5,-,14,TRBJ1-6,TGTGCCAGCAGGGCAGGGTCCTATAATTCACCCCTCCACTTT,CASRAGSYNSPLHF
-,TRBV9,-,14,TRBJ2-1,TGTGCCAGCAGCGTAGGGTATGGAGCCAATGAGCAGTTCTTC,CASSVGYGANEQFF
-,TRBV30,-,15,TRBJ2-3,TGTGCCTGGAGGAGGGACTCCTCTAGTCCAGATACGCAGTATTTT,CAWRRDSSSPDTQYF
-,TRBV6-1,-,18,TRBJ2-4,TGTGCCAGCAGTGAAGCGGCCCTAGGATTTCTAGCCAAAAACATTCAGTACTTC,CASSEAALGFLAKNIQYF
-,TRBV4-1,-,12,TRBJ1-2,TGCGCCAGCAGCCAAGGACAGTATGGCTACACCTTC,CASSQGQYGYTF
-,TRBV28,-,14,TRBJ1-5,TGTGCCAGCAGTGCACGGGGAATAAATCAGCCCCAGCATTTT,CASSARGINQPQHF
-,TRBV9,-,15,TRBJ1-2,TGTGCCAGCAGCGTAGCTCCAGGGGATTCCTATGGCTACACCTTC,CASSVAPGDSYGYTF
-,TRBV6-1,-,12,TRBJ2-2,TGTGCCACCGATCAGTACACCGGGGAGCTGTTTTTT,CATDQYTGELFF
-,TRBV19,-,13,TRBJ1-6,TGTGCCAGTAGTGCGAGTGGCACTTCACCCCTCCACTTT,CASSASGTSPLHF
-,TRBV4-3,-,17,TRBJ1-2,TGCGCCAGCAGCCAAGGGGGCAGGGGATGGCGATCGAATGGCTACACCTTC,CASSQGGRGWRSNGYTF
-,TRBV11-2,-,11,TRBJ2-1,TGTGCCAGTGAGGGCATGGATGAGCAGTTCTTC,CASEGMDEQFF
few,TRBV15,-,12,TRBJ1-5,TGTGCCACCAGCGGGGGGAATCAGCCCCAGCATTTT,CATSGGNQPQHF
-,TRBV19,TRBD2,13,TRBJ2-1,TGTGCCAGTAGTATAGTCCTAGCGGGCGAGCAGTTCTTC,CASSIVLAGEQFF
-,TRBV19,TRBD1,15,TRBJ1-2,TGTGCCAGTAGTGCTCACAGGGGGCGCAGCTATGGCTACACCTTC,CASSAHRGRSYGYTF
-,TRBV9,-,20,TRBJ1-1,TGTGCCAGCAGCGTAGAACCGATAGGGGGAGAAGGAGAAGGTTACTCTGAAGCTTTCTTT,CASSVEPIGGEGEGYSEAFF
-,TRBV28,-,14,TRBJ2-7,TGTGCCAGCAGCTATGGACAGATCTCCTACGAGCAGTACTTC,CASSYGQISYEQYF
-,TRBV6-5,-,15,TRBJ2-1,TGTGCCAGCAGTTCCGCCTGGGGTTCTTACAATGAGCAGTTCTTC,CASSSAWGSYNEQFF
-,TRBV19,-,16,TRBJ1-1,TGTGCCAGTAGATCGGGAGAGGCGTCCATCAACACTGAAGCTTTCTTT,CASRSGEASINTEAFF